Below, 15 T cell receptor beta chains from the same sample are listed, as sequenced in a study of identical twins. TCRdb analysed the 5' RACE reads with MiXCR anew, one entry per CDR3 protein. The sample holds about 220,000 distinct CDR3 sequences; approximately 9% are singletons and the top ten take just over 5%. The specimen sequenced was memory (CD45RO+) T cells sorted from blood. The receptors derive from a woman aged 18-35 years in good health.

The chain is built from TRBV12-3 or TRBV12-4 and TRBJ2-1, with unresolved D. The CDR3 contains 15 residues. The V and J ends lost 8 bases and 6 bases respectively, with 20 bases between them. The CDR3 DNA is TGTGCCAGCGGGTTAGGTCACGTGAAGGGCAATGAGCAGTTCTTC. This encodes CASGLGHVKGNEQFF.

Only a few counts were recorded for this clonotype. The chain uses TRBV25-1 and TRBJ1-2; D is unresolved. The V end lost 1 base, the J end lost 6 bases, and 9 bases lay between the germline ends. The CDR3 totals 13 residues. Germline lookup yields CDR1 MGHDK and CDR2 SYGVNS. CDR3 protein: CASSEFGWDGYTF. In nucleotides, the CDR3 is TGTGCCAGCAGTGAATTCGGGTGGGATGGCTACACCTTC.

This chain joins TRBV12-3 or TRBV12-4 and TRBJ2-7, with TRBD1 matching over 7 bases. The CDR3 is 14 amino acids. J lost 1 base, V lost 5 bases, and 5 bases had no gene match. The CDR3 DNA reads TGTGCCAGCAGTCGACAGGGAGCATCCTACGAGCAGTACTTC. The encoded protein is CASSRQGASYEQYF.

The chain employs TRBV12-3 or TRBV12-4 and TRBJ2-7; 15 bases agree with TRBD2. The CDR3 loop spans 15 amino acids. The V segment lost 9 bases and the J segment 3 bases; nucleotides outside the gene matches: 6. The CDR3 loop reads CASAGLAGGDYEQYF. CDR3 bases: TGTGCCAGTGCTGGACTAGCGGGGGGGGACTACGAGCAGTACTTC.

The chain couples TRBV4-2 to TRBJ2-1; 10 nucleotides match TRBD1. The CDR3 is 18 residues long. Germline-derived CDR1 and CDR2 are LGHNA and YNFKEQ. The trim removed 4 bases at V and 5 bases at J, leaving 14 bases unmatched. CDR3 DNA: TGTGCCAGCAGCCCGGGACAGGGGTCCTCCCCTCGAAACAATGAGCAGTTCTTC. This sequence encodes CASSPGQGSSPRNNEQFF.

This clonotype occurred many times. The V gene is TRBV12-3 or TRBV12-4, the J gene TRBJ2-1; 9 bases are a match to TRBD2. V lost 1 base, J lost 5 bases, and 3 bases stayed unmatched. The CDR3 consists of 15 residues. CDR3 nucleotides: TGTGCCAGCAGTTTAGGCGGGGGGGGAAACAATGAGCAGTTCTTC. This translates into CASSLGGGGNNEQFF.

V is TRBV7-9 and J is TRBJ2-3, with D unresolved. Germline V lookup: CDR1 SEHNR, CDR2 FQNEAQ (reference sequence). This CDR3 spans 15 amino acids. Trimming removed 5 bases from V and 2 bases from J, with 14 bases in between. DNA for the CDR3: TGTGCCAGCAGCCCCCAGGAGTGGCTCACAGATACGCAGTATTTT. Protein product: CASSPQEWLTDTQYF.

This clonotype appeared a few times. The CDR3 sequence is CSVSGSRTEAFF. The CDR3 DNA follows: TGCAGCGTTTCGGGATCGCGCACTGAAGCTTTCTTT. The chain joins TRBV29-1 to TRBJ1-1; unclear D gene. The V and J ends lost 5 bases and 4 bases respectively, with 11 bases between them. This CDR3 is 12 amino acids long. CDR1 SQVTM and CDR2 ANQGSEA come from the germline V gene. Drawing the rest from reference TRBV29-1 and TRBJ1-1, the complete variable domain is SAVISQKPSRDICQRGTSLTIQCQVDSQVTMMFWYRQQPGQSLTLIATANQGSEATYESGFVIDKFPISRPNLTFSTLTVSNMSPEDSSIYLCSVSGSRTEAFFGQGTRLTVV.

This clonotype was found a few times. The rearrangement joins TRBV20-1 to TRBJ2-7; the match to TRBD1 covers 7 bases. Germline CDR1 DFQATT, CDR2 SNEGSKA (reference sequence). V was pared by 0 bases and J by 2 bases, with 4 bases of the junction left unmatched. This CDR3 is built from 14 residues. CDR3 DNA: TGCAGTGCTAGAGATTACCAGGGGGCCTACGAGCAGTACTTC. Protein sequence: CSARDYQGAYEQYF.

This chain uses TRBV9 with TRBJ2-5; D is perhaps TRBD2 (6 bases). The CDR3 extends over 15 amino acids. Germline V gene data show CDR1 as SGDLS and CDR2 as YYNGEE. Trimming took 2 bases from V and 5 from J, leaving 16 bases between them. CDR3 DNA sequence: TGTGCCAGCAGCGTTTCGGGGGATCGGGGTGAGACCCAGTACTTC. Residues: CASSVSGDRGETQYF.

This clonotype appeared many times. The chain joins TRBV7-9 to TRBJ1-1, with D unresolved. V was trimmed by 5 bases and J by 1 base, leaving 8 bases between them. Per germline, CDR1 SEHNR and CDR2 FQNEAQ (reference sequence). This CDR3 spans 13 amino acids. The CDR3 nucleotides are TGTGCCAGCAGCCACGAGGGGAACACTGAAGCTTTCTTT. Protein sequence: CASSHEGNTEAFF.

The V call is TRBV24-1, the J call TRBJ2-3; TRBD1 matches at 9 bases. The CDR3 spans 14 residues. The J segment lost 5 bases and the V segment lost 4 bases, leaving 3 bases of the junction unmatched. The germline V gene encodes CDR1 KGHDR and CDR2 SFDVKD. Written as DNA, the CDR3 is TGTGCCACCAGTGACCCGACAGGGGGAGATACGCAGTATTTT. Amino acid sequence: CATSDPTGGDTQYF.

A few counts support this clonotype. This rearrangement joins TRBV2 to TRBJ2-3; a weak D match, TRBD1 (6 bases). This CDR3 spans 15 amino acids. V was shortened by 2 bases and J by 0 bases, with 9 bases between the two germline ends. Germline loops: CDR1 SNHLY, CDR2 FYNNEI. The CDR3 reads CASSEQGQSTDTQYF. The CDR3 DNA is TGTGCCAGCAGTGAACAGGGGCAGAGCACAGATACGCAGTATTTT.

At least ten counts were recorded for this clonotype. CDR3 protein: CSAVDSPSTDTQYF. DNA for the CDR3: TGCAGTGCTGTCGACAGTCCTAGCACAGATACGCAGTATTTT. The chain uses TRBV20-1 and TRBJ2-3, with D possibly TRBD1 on 5 matching bases. Per germline, CDR1 DFQATT and CDR2 SNEGSKA (reference sequence). Trimming took off 5 bases at V and 0 bases at J, with 12 bases between the two ends. The CDR3 is made up of 14 amino acids.

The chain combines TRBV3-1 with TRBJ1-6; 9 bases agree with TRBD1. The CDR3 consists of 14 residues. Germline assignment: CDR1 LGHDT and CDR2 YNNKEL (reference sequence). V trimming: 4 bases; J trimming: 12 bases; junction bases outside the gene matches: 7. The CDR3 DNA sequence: TGTGCCAGCAGCCTTGTTACAGGGGGCTTACCCCTCCACTTT. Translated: CASSLVTGGLPLHF.